This TCR beta chain stems from a study of T cells in Graves' hyperthyroidism and ophthalmopathy. General study findings and limits: Ophthalmopathy could be told apart from stable hyperthyroidism with a 13 V-J model.

Patients were excluded because of uncontrolled infection, other autoimmune disease, pregnancy or lactation. Each 10 ml fresh peripheral blood draw supplied the PBMCs. This clonotype was observed a handful of times. Its specificity is not known. Amplification of TCR beta CDR3 regions used RNA as the template. RT-PCR in the first round (using the HTBI primer set) targeted the TCR CDR3. TCRdb processed the multiplex PCR reads anew with MiXCR; each CDR3 protein has one entry. Of 600,000 to 900,000 distinct CDR3 sequences listed, over 15% are singletons. The CDR3 has 14 residues. The V gene end was trimmed by 3 bases and the J gene end by 7 bases; junction bases not matched to a gene: 5. CDR1 and CDR2 (germline): LNHDA, SQIVND (reference sequence).

The J gene is TRBJ1-5, the V gene TRBV19, with 8 bases fitting TRBD1. This clonotype was obtained from a man aged 18-30 years with Graves' hyperthyroidism. The sequenced material came from blood. DNA for the CDR3: TGTGCCAGTAGTATTAACAGGGGGAGCCAGCCCCAGCATTTT. Protein product: CASSINRGSQPQHF.